The rows below give T cell receptor beta chains drawn from one sample of a study of tumor-infiltrating lymphocytes in primary liver carcinoma. Using its own MiXCR run on the multiplex PCR reads, TCRdb lists one record per CDR3 protein. The table lists 150,000 to 200,000 distinct CDR3 sequences, roughly 61% of them singletons. Sequencing input: peripheral blood. The receptors stem from a woman aged 60-75 years with primary liver carcinoma and hepatitis B virus infection. CDR3s include the opening cysteine and the closing phenylalanine or tryptophan. Fields, in order: CDR3 length, V gene, D gene, clone size, J gene, CDR3 protein, CDR3 DNA. D genes are given only for firm matches. A row's size may be missing; if present it is once, few, many or a size class.

length: 15; V: TRBV5-4; D: NA; size: NA; J: TRBJ2-2; CDR3: CASSFWGANTGELFF; DNA: TGTGCCAGCAGCTTCTGGGGAGCGAACACCGGGGAGCTGTTTTTT
length: 16; V: TRBV11-2; D: TRBD2; size: NA; J: TRBJ2-7; CDR3: CASGYGGRTSGNEQYF; DNA: TGTGCCAGCGGCTACGGCGGGAGGACCTCGGGAAATGAGCAGTACTTC
length: 15; V: TRBV20-1; D: NA; size: NA; J: TRBJ2-5; CDR3: CSALRSRDPQETQYF; DNA: TGCAGTGCTTTGAGGTCCCGCGATCCTCAAGAGACCCAGTACTTC
length: 14; V: TRBV7-9; D: NA; size: NA; J: TRBJ1-2; CDR3: CASRISTGPYGYTF; DNA: TGTGCCAGCAGAATATCAACAGGGCCCTATGGCTACACCTTC
length: 14; V: TRBV11-2; D: NA; size: NA; J: TRBJ2-1; CDR3: CAGSPTVSLNEQFF; DNA: TGTGCCGGTAGCCCCACAGTTTCCCTCAATGAGCAGTTCTTC
length: 15; V: TRBV28; D: TRBD1; size: NA; J: TRBJ1-5; CDR3: CASHEPGQGNQPHHF; DNA: TGTGCCAGCCATGAACCGGGACAGGGGAATCAGCCCCATCATTTT
length: 14; V: TRBV6-5; D: NA; size: many; J: TRBJ1-4; CDR3: CASRPTATNEKLFF; DNA: TGTGCCAGCAGACCGACAGCAACTAATGAAAAACTGTTTTTT
length: 15; V: TRBV28; D: NA; size: NA; J: TRBJ2-2; CDR3: CASRDRQANTGELFF; DNA: TGTGCCAGCAGGGACCGACAGGCGAACACCGGGGAGCTGTTTTTT
length: 16; V: TRBV6-6; D: NA; size: NA; J: TRBJ1-3; CDR3: CASSSRAGIPGKTIYF; DNA: TGTGCCAGCAGTTCTAGGGCAGGGATCCCTGGAAAGACCATATATTTT
length: 13; V: TRBV6-5; D: NA; size: few; J: TRBJ1-2; CDR3: CASSSSGRYGYTF; DNA: TGTGCCAGCAGTTCCTCCGGTAGATATGGCTACACCTTC
length: 17; V: TRBV11-1; D: TRBD1; size: NA; J: TRBJ1-1; CDR3: CASSLVGTGEMNTETFF; DNA: TGTGCCAGCAGCTTAGTGGGGACAGGAGAGATGAACACTGAAACTTTCTTT
length: 15; V: TRBV11-2; D: TRBD1; size: NA; J: TRBJ1-2; CDR3: CASSLVGTERSGYTF; DNA: TGTGCCAGCAGCCTAGTCGGGACAGAGAGGAGTGGCTACACCTTC
length: 14; V: TRBV2; D: NA; size: NA; J: TRBJ1-5; CDR3: CASRDSCSNQPQHF; DNA: TGTGCCAGCAGGGACAGCTGTAGCAATCAGCCCCAGCATTTT
length: 16; V: TRBV29-1; D: TRBD2; size: NA; J: TRBJ2-1; CDR3: CSVEGKGTSGRVEQFF; DNA: TGCAGCGTTGAGGGGAAGGGGACTAGCGGGAGAGTTGAGCAGTTCTTC
length: 13; V: TRBV30; D: NA; size: few; J: TRBJ1-1; CDR3: CAWGRGGGTEAFF; DNA: TGTGCCTGGGGTAGGGGAGGGGGCACTGAAGCTTTCTTT
length: 16; V: TRBV4-1; D: TRBD1; size: many; J: TRBJ2-1; CDR3: CASSQPYRGQNNEQFF; DNA: TGCGCCAGCAGCCAACCCTACAGGGGGCAGAACAATGAGCAGTTCTTC
length: 14; V: TRBV6-5; D: NA; size: many; J: TRBJ1-1; CDR3: CASSYGRGAYEAFF; DNA: TGTGCCAGCAGTTACGGTCGGGGCGCATACGAAGCTTTCTTT
length: 17; V: TRBV7-9; D: NA; size: NA; J: TRBJ2-3; CDR3: CASSSGRRDLNRDTQYF; DNA: TGTGCCAGCAGCTCGGGCCGGCGGGACCTGAACAGAGATACGCAGTATTTT
length: 16; V: TRBV28; D: TRBD2; size: few; J: TRBJ2-2; CDR3: CASSLSRSGSIGELFF; DNA: TGTGCCAGCAGTTTATCCCGTAGCGGGAGTATCGGGGAGCTGTTTTTT
length: 16; V: TRBV6-2/TRBV6-3; D: TRBD2; size: many; J: TRBJ2-5; CDR3: CASRTGLAGGWETQYF; DNA: TGTGCCAGCAGAACCGGACTAGCGGGAGGTTGGGAGACCCAGTACTTC
length: 17; V: TRBV4-1; D: TRBD1; size: few; J: TRBJ1-5; CDR3: CASSHAQGAGGNQPQHF; DNA: TGCGCCAGCAGCCATGCACAGGGGGCAGGGGGCAATCAGCCCCAGCATTTT
length: 16; V: TRBV10-3; D: TRBD1; size: many; J: TRBJ1-1; CDR3: CAISPGTGEGAPEAFF; DNA: TGTGCCATCAGCCCCGGGACAGGGGAAGGAGCGCCTGAAGCTTTCTTT
length: 12; V: TRBV29-1; D: NA; size: NA; J: TRBJ2-1; CDR3: CSQRHGNNEQFF; DNA: TGCAGTCAAAGACACGGCAACAATGAACAGTTCTTC
length: 16; V: TRBV5-4; D: NA; size: NA; J: TRBJ2-3; CDR3: CASSLAPGAGTDTLYF; DNA: TGTGCCAGCAGCTTGGCACCAGGGGCCGGCACAGATACGCTGTATTTT
length: 13; V: TRBV5-1; D: NA; size: many; J: TRBJ2-3; CDR3: CASSLVGTDTQYF; DNA: TGTGCCAGCAGCTTAGTGGGGACAGATACGCAGTATTTT
length: 13; V: TRBV5-4; D: NA; size: NA; J: TRBJ1-2; CDR3: CASSLGAEYGYTF; DNA: TGTGCCAGCAGCTTGGGGGCAGAGTATGGCTACACCTTC
length: 13; V: TRBV6-5; D: NA; size: NA; J: TRBJ2-2; CDR3: CAIRKEGAGELFF; DNA: TGTGCCATCAGAAAGGAGGGGGCCGGGGAGCTGTTTTTT
length: 19; V: TRBV28; D: NA; size: few; J: TRBJ2-4; CDR3: CASSFNGGQHRLAKNIQYF; DNA: TGTGCCAGCAGTTTTAATGGTGGACAACACCGTCTAGCCAAAAACATTCAGTACTTC
length: 14; V: TRBV11-2; D: NA; size: NA; J: TRBJ2-2; CDR3: CASSLSISSGELFF; DNA: TGTGCCAGCAGCTTAAGTATATCGTCCGGGGAGCTGTTTTTT
length: 13; V: TRBV28; D: NA; size: once; J: TRBJ2-3; CDR3: CASRWGGTDTQYF; DNA: TGCGCCAGCAGATGGGGAGGTACGGATACGCAGTATTTT
length: 14; V: TRBV7-9; D: TRBD2; size: NA; J: TRBJ2-3; CDR3: CASSPRGVTDTQYF; DNA: TGTGCCAGCAGCCCCCGGGGGGTCACAGATACGCAGTATTTT
length: 15; V: TRBV12-3/TRBV12-4; D: NA; size: many; J: TRBJ2-7; CDR3: CASSLVRQVNYEQYF; DNA: TGTGCCAGCAGTTTAGTTCGACAGGTCAACTACGAGCAGTACTTC
length: 15; V: TRBV28; D: NA; size: NA; J: TRBJ2-7; CDR3: CASRSEGGSPYEQYF; DNA: TGTGCCAGCAGATCGGAGGGGGGGTCTCCATACGAGCAGTACTTC
length: 15; V: TRBV6-2/TRBV6-3; D: TRBD1; size: NA; J: TRBJ2-5; CDR3: CDSNKQGAGQETQYF; DNA: TGTGACAGCAATAAACAGGGGGCAGGACAAGAGACCCAGTACTTC